These 5 T cell receptor beta chains were all obtained from the same sample, sequenced in a study of beta chain features in type 1 diabetes. Expressed TCRB transcripts were sequenced because the isolated RNA had all been reverse transcribed beforehand. Repertoires were generated with immunoSEQ multiplex PCR, while TCRdb's copy carries only in-frame clones and drops some. The data show over 700,000 clones, with 15% to 20% seen just once and 0.023% held by the top ten. Sequencing was carried out using naive CD4+ T cells from blood. These receptors all come from a woman under 30 in good health.

The sample holds a few counts of this clone. The V and J genes are TRBV7-2 and TRBJ2-1; D is ambiguous. Germline V gene data show CDR1 as SGHTA and CDR2 as FQGNSA. Trimming removed 1 base from V and 4 bases from J, with 11 bases in between. This CDR3 spans 15 amino acids. CDR3 in amino acids: CASSLVLFYYNEQFF. The CDR3 region has the DNA TGTGCCAGCAGCTTAGTCCTTTTCTATTACAATGAGCAGTTCTTC. Full variable domain (rest looked up from reference TRBV7-2 and TRBJ2-1): GAGVSQSPSNKVTEKGKDVELRCDPISGHTALYWYRQSLGQGLEFLIYFQGNSAPDKSGLPSDRFSAERTGGSVSTLTIQRTQQEDSAVYLCASSLVLFYYNEQFFGPGTRLTVL.

This clone has only a few counts. The V call is TRBV5-1, the J call TRBJ2-1; D is unresolved. Trimming shortened V by 0 bases and J by 8 bases, and 15 bases separated the two germline ends. The germline CDR1 and CDR2 sequences are SGHRS and YFSETQ. The CDR3 loop spans 15 amino acids. This chain's CDR3 is CASSLASPLSDEQFF. The CDR3 DNA is TGCGCCAGCAGCTTGGCCTCCCCCTTATCCGATGAGCAGTTCTTC. Full variable domain (outside the CDR3, taken from reference TRBV5-1 and TRBJ2-1): KAGVTQTPRYLIKTRGQQVTLSCSPISGHRSVSWYQQTPGQGLQFLFEYFSETQRNKGNFPGRFSGRQFSNSRSEMNVSTLELGDSALYLCASSLASPLSDEQFFGPGTRLTVL.

This rearrangement joins TRBV4-3 to TRBJ1-1, with D perhaps matching TRBD1 (5 bases). Germline CDR1 reads LGHNA; CDR2 reads YSLEER. Trimming removed 1 base from V and 1 base from J, with 16 bases in between. The CDR3 is made up of 17 amino acids. CDR3 residues: CASSQVVSGISNTEAFF. In DNA form, the CDR3 reads TGCGCCAGCAGCCAAGTTGTGTCAGGGATTTCGAACACTGAAGCTTTCTTT.

This clone was seen more than once but under ten times. The chain uses TRBV6-1 and TRBJ2-3; TRBD2 aligns across 7 bases. Unmatched junction bases numbered 2, after V lost 2 bases and J lost 0 bases. CDR1 and CDR2 (germline): MNHNS, SASEGT. This CDR3 has 15 residues. CDR3 in amino acids: CASSELAVSTDTQYF. CDR3 in DNA: TGTGCCAGCAGTGAACTAGCGGTTAGCACAGATACGCAGTATTTT.

This clone appeared a few times. CDR3 sequence: CASSHHRGLYEQYF. The CDR3 DNA sequence: TGTGCCAGCAGCCACCACCGGGGCCTATACGAGCAGTACTTC. This chain links TRBV6-6 with TRBJ2-7; the D call may be TRBD1 or TRBD2 (5 bases each). Germline values: CDR1 MNHNY, CDR2 SVGAGI (reference sequence). The CDR3 has 14 amino acids. Trimming took off 6 bases at V and 4 bases at J, with 16 bases between the two ends.